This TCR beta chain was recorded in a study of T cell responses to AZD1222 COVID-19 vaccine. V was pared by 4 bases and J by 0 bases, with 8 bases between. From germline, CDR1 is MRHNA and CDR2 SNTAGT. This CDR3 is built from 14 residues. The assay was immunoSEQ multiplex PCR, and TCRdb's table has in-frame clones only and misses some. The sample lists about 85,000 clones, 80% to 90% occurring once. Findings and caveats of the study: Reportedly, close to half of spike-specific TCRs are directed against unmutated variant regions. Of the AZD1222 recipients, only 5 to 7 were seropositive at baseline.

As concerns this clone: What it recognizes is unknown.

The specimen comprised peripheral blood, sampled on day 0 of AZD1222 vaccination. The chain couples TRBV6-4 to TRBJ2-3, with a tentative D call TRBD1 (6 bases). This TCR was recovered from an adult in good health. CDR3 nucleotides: TGTGCCAGCAGTGCAGGGGATAGCACAGATACGCAGTATTTT. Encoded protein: CASSAGDSTDTQYF.